One and the same sample provided the 2 T cell receptor beta chains below, sequenced in a study of Ad26.COV2.S vaccination and SARS-CoV-2 variants. This table comes from immunoSEQ multiplex PCR, and its TCRdb copy is limited to in-frame clones, with some not included. The sample holds some 250,000 clones, around 87% seen once. Treatment here: around 19 received Ad26.COV2.S at low or high dose, single or two shots; roughly five received placebo; per-sample allocation not given. Material that was analyzed had been drawn on day 63 after the first vaccine or placebo injection. The sample in question was peripheral blood, obtained in a trial of Ad26.COV2.S vaccine versus placebo. Receptors originate from a person between 18 and 60 years old who received the Ad26.COV2.S COVID-19 vaccine or a placebo.

This clone was seen once. The chain combines TRBV3-1 (or the pseudogene TRBV3-2) with TRBJ1-4; a possible D gene is TRBD1 (5 bases). The CDR3 length is 15 residues. The V end was cut by 0 bases, the J end by 6 bases, with 11 bases between. Per the germline V gene, CDR1 is LGHDT and CDR2 is YNNKEL (reference sequence). The CDR3 DNA is TGTGCCAGCAGCCAAGATGGCAGGGCGGATGAAAAACTGTTTTTT. Its protein is CASSQDGRADEKLFF.

The chain recombines TRBV5-6 with TRBJ2-5; 8 bases match TRBD1. CDR1 SGHDT and CDR2 YYEEEE come from the germline V gene. With 2 bases clipped from V and 2 bases from J, the junction kept 8 bases outside the gene matches. The CDR3 covers 16 residues. The CDR3 DNA is TGTGCCAGCAGCTTAATGGCGCAGGGGGCGCAAGAGACCCAGTACTTC. It yields the protein CASSLMAQGAQETQYF.